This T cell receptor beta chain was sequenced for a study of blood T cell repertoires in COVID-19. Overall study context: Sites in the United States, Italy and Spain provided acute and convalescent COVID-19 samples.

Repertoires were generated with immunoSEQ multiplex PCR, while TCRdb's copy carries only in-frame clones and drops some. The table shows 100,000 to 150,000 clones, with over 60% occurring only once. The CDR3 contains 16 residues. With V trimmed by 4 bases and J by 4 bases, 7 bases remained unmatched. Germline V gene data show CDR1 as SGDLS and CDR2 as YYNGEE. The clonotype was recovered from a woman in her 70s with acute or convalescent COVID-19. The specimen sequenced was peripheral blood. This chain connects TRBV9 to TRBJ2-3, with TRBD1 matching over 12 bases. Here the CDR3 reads CASSLTGTGGADTQYF. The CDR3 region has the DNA TGTGCCAGCAGCCTAACCGGGACAGGGGGCGCAGATACGCAGTATTTT.